The text below deals with one T cell receptor beta chain. The data originate from a study of T cell changes during pregnancy in multiple sclerosis. J gave up 3 bases and V 0 bases, and 4 bases lay outside the gene matches. The CDR3 runs to 16 residues. Germline V gene sequence: CDR1 KGHSH, CDR2 LQKENI. Generated by immunoSEQ multiplex PCR, the TCRdb table keeps only in-frame clones and is missing some. The table lists 75,000 to 100,000 clones, 80% to 95% of them singletons. The TCR was taken from a female donor with multiple sclerosis, enrolled in a pregnancy study. V usage is TRBV18 and J usage is TRBJ2-7; 11 bases line up with TRBD1. Sequenced material: peripheral blood, taken after pregnancy. The CDR3 here is CASSPPGQGGYYEQYF. DNA for the CDR3: TGTGCCAGCTCACCACCGGGACAGGGGGGGTACTACGAGCAGTACTTC.